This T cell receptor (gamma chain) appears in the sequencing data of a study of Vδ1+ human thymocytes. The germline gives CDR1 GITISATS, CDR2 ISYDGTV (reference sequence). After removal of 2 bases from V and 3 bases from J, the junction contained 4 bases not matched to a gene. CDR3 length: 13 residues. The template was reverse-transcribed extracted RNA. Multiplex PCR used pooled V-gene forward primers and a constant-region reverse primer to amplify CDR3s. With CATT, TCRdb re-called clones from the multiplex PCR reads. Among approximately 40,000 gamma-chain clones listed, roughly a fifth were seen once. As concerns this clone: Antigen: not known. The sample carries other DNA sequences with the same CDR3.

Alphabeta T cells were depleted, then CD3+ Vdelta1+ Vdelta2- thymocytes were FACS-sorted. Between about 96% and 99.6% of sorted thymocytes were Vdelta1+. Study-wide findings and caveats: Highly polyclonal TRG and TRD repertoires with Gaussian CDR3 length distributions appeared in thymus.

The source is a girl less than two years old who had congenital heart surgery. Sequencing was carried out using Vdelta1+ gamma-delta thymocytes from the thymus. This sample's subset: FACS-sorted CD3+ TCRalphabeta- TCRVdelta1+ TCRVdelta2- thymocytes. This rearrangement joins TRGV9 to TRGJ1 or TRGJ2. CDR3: CALWEAPYYKKLF. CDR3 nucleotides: TGTGCCTTGTGGGAGGCTCCTTATTATAAGAAACTCTTT.